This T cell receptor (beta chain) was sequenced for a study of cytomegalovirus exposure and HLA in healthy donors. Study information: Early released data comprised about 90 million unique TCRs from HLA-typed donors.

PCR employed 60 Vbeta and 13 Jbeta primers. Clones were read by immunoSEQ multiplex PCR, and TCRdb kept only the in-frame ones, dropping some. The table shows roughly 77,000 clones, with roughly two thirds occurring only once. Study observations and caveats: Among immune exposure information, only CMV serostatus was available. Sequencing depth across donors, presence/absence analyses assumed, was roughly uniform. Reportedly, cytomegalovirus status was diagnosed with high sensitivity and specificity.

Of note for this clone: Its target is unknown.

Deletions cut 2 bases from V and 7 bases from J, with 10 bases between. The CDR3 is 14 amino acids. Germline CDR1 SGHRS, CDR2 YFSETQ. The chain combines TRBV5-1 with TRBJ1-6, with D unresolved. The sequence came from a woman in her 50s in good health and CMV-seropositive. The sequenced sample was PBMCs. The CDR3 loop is CASSLRTENSPLHF. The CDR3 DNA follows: TGCGCCAGCAGCTTACGCACAGAGAATTCACCCCTCCACTTT.